This TCR beta chain is drawn from a study of T cells in tuberculosis. The germline V gene encodes CDR1 MNHEY and CDR2 SMNVEV (reference sequence). The CDR3 is made up of 13 amino acids. The V gene lost 3 bases and the J gene lost 5 bases, with 7 bases spanning the gap. Cells were sorted from thawed PBMC rested overnight and stained with GMM-loaded CD1B tetramer, viability dye and anti-CD3. C32 glucose monomycolate from Rhodococcus equi was loaded onto the CD1B tetramers. Using immunoSEQ multiplex PCR, the repertoire was profiled, and TCRdb retains in-frame clones only, with some absent. The sample comprises tens of thousands of clones, approximately 90% of which are singletons, and 1.5% to 2% rests with the top ten.

V and J are TRBV27 and TRBJ1-4; TRBD1 is a possible D gene (5 bases). The receptor's source is an adult woman with latent tuberculosis. The source material was CD1b-GMM tetramer-negative cells sorted from PBMCs. The CDR3 protein is CASSLPGNEKLFF. The CDR3 nucleotides read TGTGCCAGCAGTTTGCCAGGGAATGAAAAACTGTTTTTT.